Below, 23 T cell receptor beta chains from the same sample are listed, as sequenced in a study of T-cell reconstitution after alpha-beta-depleted transplantation in children. TCRbeta library preparation incorporated unique molecular identifiers. In TCRdb, the PCR reads were re-called with MiXCR into one record per CDR3 protein. The profile shows approximately 250,000 distinct CDR3 sequences, 25% of them singletons. The sequencing here drew on PBMCs, taken before TCRalphabeta/CD19-depleted stem cell transplant. The receptors were gathered from a girl under 10 years old with Fanconi anemia, due to receive a stem cell transplant.

There are many counts of this clonotype. The chain employs TRBV12-3 or TRBV12-4 and TRBJ1-1, with D hard to call. This CDR3 region has 13 residues. Trimming removed 5 bases at V and 3 bases at J, with 10 bases between. DNA of the CDR3: TGTGCCAGCAGTCCCTCTTGGGACACTGAAGCTTTCTTT. It translates to CASSPSWDTEAFF.

CDR3 sequence (DNA): TGCAGTGCTAGAGATCCTAGCGGGAGTCACGAGCAGTACTTC. Translating gives CSARDPSGSHEQYF. The chain couples TRBV20-1 to TRBJ2-7; 10 bases map to TRBD2. The length of the CDR3 is 14 residues. Trimming cost V 0 bases and J 5 bases; bases outside gene matches: 4. In germline, CDR1 is DFQATT, CDR2 SNEGSKA (reference sequence).

This clonotype was counted ten times or more. The CDR3 sequence is CASSLMTGANVLTF. The CDR3 DNA follows: TGTGCCAGCAGCTTAATGACAGGGGCCAACGTCCTGACTTTC. The J gene is TRBJ2-6, the V gene TRBV7-9; D gene ambiguous. Germline assignment: CDR1 SEHNR and CDR2 FQNEAQ (reference sequence). The CDR3 has 14 amino acids. V was clipped by 2 bases and J by 4 bases, with 6 bases between them.

V usage is TRBV2 and J usage is TRBJ2-7; possible D gene TRBD1, 6 bases. Trimming stripped 0 bases from V and 12 bases from J, with 15 bases between. Germline assignment: CDR1 SNHLY and CDR2 FYNNEI. This CDR3 spans 13 amino acids. This CDR3 is CASSEALRGGAYF. CDR3 coding DNA: TGTGCCAGCAGTGAAGCGCTTCGAGGGGGAGCGTACTTC.

V usage is TRBV12-3 or TRBV12-4 and J usage is TRBJ2-2; D is possibly TRBD1 (6 bases). V was pared by 5 bases and J by 0 bases, with 13 bases between. The CDR3 has 16 amino acids. The CDR3 loop is CASSRPDSANTGELFF. The DNA for the CDR3 is TGTGCCAGCAGTAGGCCGGACAGCGCGAACACCGGGGAGCTGTTTTTT.

This chain uses TRBV7-3 with TRBJ2-1; 7 nucleotides match TRBD2. V lost 4 bases to trimming and J lost 0 bases; unmatched junction nucleotides: 9. Germline CDR1 reads SGHTA; CDR2 reads FQGTGA. The CDR3 loop spans 17 amino acids. The chain's CDR3 is CASSSPTSESSYNEQFF. The CDR3 DNA follows: TGTGCCAGCAGCTCCCCAACTAGCGAGAGCTCCTACAATGAGCAGTTCTTC.

The chain employs TRBV28 and TRBJ2-2, with 12 bases identical to TRBD1. This CDR3 spans 17 amino acids. Germline CDR1 is MDHEN and CDR2 is SYDVKM. The junction had 5 bases not matched to a gene; V was cut back by 2 bases and J by 4 bases. For the CDR3, the DNA is TGTGCCAGCAGTTTACGTTGGGACAGGGGGCCCACCGGGGAGCTGTTTTTT. Its protein product is CASSLRWDRGPTGELFF.

The chain has TRBV5-1 and TRBJ2-7, with 9 bases matching TRBD2. The trim removed 4 bases at V and 2 bases at J, leaving 7 bases unmatched. CDR1 SGHRS and CDR2 YFSETQ come from the germline V gene. The CDR3 spans 15 residues. CDR3 in amino acids: CASSPPGLATYEQYF. The DNA for the CDR3 is TGCGCCAGCAGCCCACCCGGACTAGCGACCTACGAGCAGTACTTC.

This clonotype has a count of ten or more. The chain combines TRBV24-1 with TRBJ2-1; D uncertain. Germline V gene sequence: CDR1 KGHDR, CDR2 SFDVKD. The V gene lost 0 bases and the J gene lost 9 bases, with 5 bases spanning the gap. The CDR3 sequence is 12 residues long. CDR3 region: CATSDLMGEQFF. In DNA, the CDR3 is TGTGCCACCAGTGATTTGATGGGTGAGCAGTTCTTC.

This clonotype was counted at least ten times. The V and J genes are TRBV10-2 and TRBJ2-1; D is possibly TRBD2 (5 bases). In germline, CDR1 is WSHSY, CDR2 SAAADI. V gave up 2 bases and J gave up 0 bases, with 8 bases separating them. This CDR3 is 15 amino acids long. The CDR3 DNA reads as TGCGCCAGCAGTGAGGCGGGCTACTCCTACAATGAGCAGTTCTTC. It is translated as CASSEAGYSYNEQFF.

This clonotype came up many times. The rearrangement links TRBV5-6 to TRBJ2-1, with 7 bases that match TRBD1. V was pared by 6 bases and J by 8 bases, with 5 bases of the junction left unmatched. CDR1 is SGHDT and CDR2 is YYEEEE in the germline V gene. The CDR3 contains 12 residues. The CDR3 sequence is CASTQDRHEQFF. The CDR3 bases are TGTGCCAGCACCCAGGACAGGCATGAGCAGTTCTTC.

This clonotype showed up just once. A much larger clone differs by one base, so this may be a read error. The chain is built from TRBV6-1 and TRBJ1-2; D is unresolved. The V and J ends lost 3 bases and 4 bases respectively, with 6 bases between them. The CDR3 has 12 amino acids. Looked up from germline, CDR1 is MNHNS and CDR2 is SASEGT. CDR3 nucleotides: TGTGCCAGCAGTGACCCGGGCTATGGCTACACCTTC. As protein: CASSDPGYGYTF.

There are a few counts of this clonotype. V usage is TRBV28 and J usage is TRBJ2-3, with D possibly matching TRBD2 (6 bases). CDR3 length: 14 residues. Germline V gene lookup returns CDR1 MDHEN and CDR2 SYDVKM. With 5 bases removed from V and 2 bases from J, the gap between germline ends came to 11 bases. The CDR3, as DNA: TGTGCCAGCAGTCCCCGGGGGATCACAGATACGCAGTATTTT. It translates to CASSPRGITDTQYF.

This clonotype came up many times. The J gene is TRBJ1-6, the V gene TRBV7-2, with D possibly being TRBD1 (5 bases). CDR1 and CDR2 from the germline V gene are SGHTA and FQGNSA. Between the trimmed V and J ends, which lost 3 bases and 10 bases, there was a span of 13 bases. CDR3 length: 14 residues. The CDR3 region has the DNA TGTGCCAGCAGCTTTGGGGGAGGTGGGTCACCCCTCCACTTT. Encoded protein: CASSFGGGGSPLHF.

The chain employs TRBV28 and TRBJ1-4; no reliable D call. V was cut by 0 bases and J by 4 bases, with 6 bases left in between. This CDR3 region has 14 residues. Per germline, CDR1 MDHEN and CDR2 SYDVKM. The CDR3 DNA sequence: TGTGCCAGCAGTTTATGGGGCTTTAATGAAAAACTGTTTTTT. It encodes CASSLWGFNEKLFF.

This rearrangement joins TRBV7-3 to TRBJ1-1; D gene uncertain. V lost 4 bases and J 1 base, leaving 7 bases between the germline ends. Germline loops: CDR1 SGHTA, CDR2 FQGTGA. The CDR3 loop spans 13 amino acids. In nucleotides, the CDR3 is TGTGCCAGCAGCTATCGACGGAACACTGAAGCTTTCTTT. Protein sequence: CASSYRRNTEAFF.

This clonotype appeared many times. The chain uses TRBV20-1 and TRBJ2-7; D ambiguous. CDR1 is DFQATT, CDR2 SNEGSKA, per germline (reference sequence). The CDR3 runs 10 residues. V lost 3 bases to trimming and J lost 4 bases, with 4 bases between them. The CDR3 DNA sequence: TGCAGTGCTAGTCTGTACGAGCAGTACTTC. Amino acids: CSASLYEQYF.

This clonotype has a handful of counts. J is TRBJ2-7 and V is TRBV2; 12 bases map to TRBD2. The CDR3 extends over 18 amino acids. V lost 3 bases to trimming and J lost 0 bases; unmatched junction nucleotides: 9. In germline, CDR1 is SNHLY, CDR2 FYNNEI. The CDR3 here is CASSERGLAGISSYEQYF. CDR3 DNA: TGTGCCAGCAGTGAGCGGGGACTAGCGGGTATATCCTCCTACGAGCAGTACTTC.

The chain recombines TRBV20-1 with TRBJ2-1; TRBD2 matches 7 bases. In germline, CDR1 is DFQATT, CDR2 SNEGSKA (reference sequence). The V and J ends lost 1 base and 4 bases, in that order; junction bases with no gene match: 7. The CDR3 length is 15 residues. The CDR3, as DNA: TGCAGTGCTAGAGCGCGGGCTAGCGGATACAATGAGCAGTTCTTC. This encodes CSARARASGYNEQFF.

At least ten counts were recorded for this clonotype. This chain connects TRBV6-8 to TRBJ2-3; tentative D call: TRBD2 (6 bases). Germline CDR1 MNHGY, CDR2 SAAAGT. With 2 bases removed from V and 1 base from J, the gap between germline ends came to 19 bases. CDR3 length: 18 amino acids. The CDR3 bases are TGTGCCAGCAGTTACCCCGATTGGGCGGGGACGGGCACAGATACGCAGTATTTT. This translates into CASSYPDWAGTGTDTQYF.

This clonotype was observed at least ten times. The chain couples TRBV2 to TRBJ2-5; 9 bases align to TRBD1. The CDR3 runs to 14 residues. V was clipped by 8 bases and J by 2 bases; unmatched bases: 6. Per the germline V gene, CDR1 is SNHLY and CDR2 is FYNNEI. The CDR3 coding sequence is TGTGCCAGCCGAACCGGGACAGGGCAAGAGACCCAGTACTTC. Translated: CASRTGTGQETQYF. The variable domain in full, completed from reference TRBV2 and TRBJ2-5, reads EPEVTQTPSHQVTQMGQEVILRCVPISNHLYFYWYRQILGQKVEFLVSFYNNEISEKSEIFDDQFSVERPDGSNFTLKIRSTKLEDSAMYFCASRTGTGQETQYFGPGTRLLVL.

This clonotype has a handful of counts. The rearrangement joins TRBV6-2 or TRBV6-3 to TRBJ2-3; D uncertain. Germline CDR1 is MNHEY and CDR2 is SVGEGT. The CDR3 extends over 16 amino acids. Trimming cost V 1 base and J 2 bases, with 13 bases left between them. The chain's CDR3 is CASSYYPTGVTDTQYF. The CDR3 DNA sequence: TGTGCCAGCAGTTACTACCCAACTGGGGTCACAGATACGCAGTATTTT.

V gene TRBV20-1 combines with J gene TRBJ2-3; D unresolved. CDR1 is DFQATT and CDR2 is SNEGSKA in the germline V gene (reference sequence). There are 15 residues in the CDR3. V lost 0 bases to trimming and J lost 2 bases, with 12 bases between them. The CDR3 sequence is CSARDRLEPTDTQYF. The CDR3 nucleotides are TGCAGTGCTAGAGATCGCCTAGAGCCCACAGATACGCAGTATTTT.